The clone carrying this TCR beta chain was seen a handful of times. Its antigen is unidentified. Germline CDR1 reads MNHEY; CDR2 reads SMNVEV (reference sequence). V lost 8 bases to trimming and J lost 0 bases; unmatched junction nucleotides: 5. The CDR3 covers 15 residues. The data stem from a study of T cell repertoires in cytomegalovirus infection. TCRdb ran MiXCR on the reads and lists one entry per CDR3 protein. The data hold some 940,000 distinct CDR3 sequences, with approximately 33% observed a single time. Sequenced here: cultured CD8+ T cells from PBMCs, sampled from culture after CMV antigen stimulation. The chain links TRBV27 to TRBJ2-2; 8 bases match TRBD1. The receptor was isolated from a human donor in good health (CMV status not recorded). Some clones in this sample may be carry-over from other donors' samples. CDR3 in amino acids: CASGDRSPNTGELFF. CDR3 DNA: TGTGCCAGCGGGGACAGGAGCCCGAACACCGGGGAGCTGTTTTTT.